A single sample is the source of the 29 T cell receptor beta chains below, sequenced in a study of long-term antiretroviral therapy in people with HIV (dated by TCRdb to about 2022). The immunoSEQ hsTCRB v3.0 assay was used at survey level resolution for TRB variable region sequencing. TCRdb's version of the immuneACCESS table is confined to in-frame rearrangements and falls short of the full clone set. An unresolved V gene accounts for under half of the shortfall where checked; the remainder is of unknown origin. For this sample the table gives thousands of clones, of which 77% were detected only once. Of the sample, about 16% is held by the ten largest clones. The sample here was unsorted PBMCs, taken 0.5 years before starting antiretroviral therapy. These receptors all stem from a man aged 35 to 55 with HIV.

This rearrangement joins TRBV7-9 to TRBJ1-1, with D unresolved. The CDR3 loop spans 12 amino acids. Germline V gene sequence: CDR1 SEHNR, CDR2 FQNEAQ (reference sequence). Trimming removed 5 bases at V and 6 bases at J, with 10 bases between. This CDR3 is CASSEGLAEAFF. The CDR3, as DNA: TGTGCCAGCAGCGAGGGTTTGGCTGAAGCTTTCTTT.

This sequence joins TRBV6-1 and TRBJ2-7, with 12 positions matching TRBD1. Losses at the gene ends were 6 bases for V and 6 bases for J; bases not matched to a gene: 3. The CDR3 contains 13 residues. Germline-derived CDR1 and CDR2 are MNHNS and SASEGT. CDR3 loop: CASRGTGGGEQYF. DNA of the CDR3: TGTGCCAGCAGGGGGACAGGGGGCGGCGAGCAGTACTTC.

With respect to this clone: Without the conserved terminal phenylalanine or tryptophan, this CDR3 likely stems from a read error. The DNA is omitted, as the CDR3 cannot be located on it reliably, and the CDR3 follows TCRdb's listing. This chain joins TRBV4-3 and TRBJ2-7; TRBD2, as called in the table, went unchecked against the DNA. Germline CDR1 and CDR2: LGHNA and YSLEER. The CDR3 length is 11 residues, termini included. The chain's CDR3 is CASSPTRTFPK.

The CDR3 spells CATSREGGREQYF. CDR3 nucleotides: TGTGCCACCAGCAGAGAAGGAGGACGGGAGCAGTACTTC. The V gene is TRBV15, the J gene TRBJ2-7, with a weak D call TRBD2 (5 bases). CDR1 and CDR2 from the germline V gene are LNHNV and YYDKDF (reference sequence). The CDR3 has 13 amino acids. Trimming removed 0 bases at V and 7 bases at J, with 10 bases between.

The V gene is TRBV5-6, the J gene TRBJ2-2; possible D gene TRBD1, 6 bases. This CDR3 has 15 amino acids. Germline-derived CDR1 and CDR2 are SGHDT and YYEEEE. V lost 2 bases to trimming and J lost 3 bases, with 11 bases between them. As DNA, the CDR3 is TGTGCCAGCAGCTTCTCAGGGGTCCACACCGGGGAGCTGTTTTTT. This codes for CASSFSGVHTGELFF.

The chain joins TRBV4-1 to TRBJ1-1; D possibly corresponds to TRBD1 (5 bases). V was pared by 1 base and J by 4 bases, with 13 bases between. Germline V gene sequence: CDR1 MGHRA, CDR2 YSYEKL. CDR3 length: 15 amino acids. CDR3 amino acids: CASSQVENGATEAFF. CDR3 sequence (DNA): TGCGCCAGCAGCCAAGTCGAGAATGGGGCCACTGAAGCTTTCTTT.

V usage is TRBV10-1 and J usage is TRBJ2-3; TRBD2 matches 7 bases. The germline V gene encodes CDR1 WNHNN and CDR2 SYGVQD (reference sequence). This CDR3 has 15 amino acids. Trimming at V came to 2 bases and at J to 7 bases, leaving 9 bases not matched to a gene. The CDR3 bases are TGCGCCAGCAGTGAGAGCCTAGCGGACGCGAATACGCAGTATTTT. It translates to CASSESLADANTQYF.

This clone was seen a few times. The chain carries TRBV10-3 and TRBJ1-2, with D unclear. The CDR3 is made up of 14 amino acids. Germline V gene sequence: CDR1 ENHRY, CDR2 SYGVKD. V gave up 0 bases and J gave up 5 bases, with 10 bases separating them. The CDR3 DNA follows: TGTGCCATCAGTGAGTCTTACGCCTTATATGGCTACACCTTC. Its protein product is CAISESYALYGYTF.

CDR3 in DNA: TGTGCCAGCAGTTATCGCGGTATCTACGAGCAGTACTTC. The encoded protein is CASSYRGIYEQYF. The rearrangement uses TRBV27 and TRBJ2-7; D gene ambiguous. V gave up 4 bases and J gave up 3 bases, with 10 bases separating them. Germline CDR1 and CDR2: MNHEY and SMNVEV (reference sequence). The CDR3 is 13 residues long.

The chain employs TRBV15 and TRBJ1-6; 10 bases are shared with TRBD1. This CDR3 is built from 15 residues. Germline CDR1 reads LNHNV; CDR2 reads YYDKDF (reference sequence). V lost 1 base to trimming and J lost 7 bases; unmatched junction nucleotides: 1. CDR3 sequence: CATSRGDRGNSPLHF. The CDR3 bases are TGTGCCACCAGCAGAGGGGACAGGGGAAATTCACCCCTCCACTTT. Complete variable domain (other parts from reference TRBV15 and TRBJ1-6): DAMVIQNPRYQVTQFGKPVTLSCSQTLNHNVMYWYQQKSSQAPKLLFHYYDKDFNNEADTPDNFQSRRPNTSFCFLDIRSPGLGDTAMYLCATSRGDRGNSPLHFGNGTRLTVT.

The chain combines TRBV4-3 with TRBJ2-3; D may be TRBD1 (7 bases). Germline loops: CDR1 LGHNA, CDR2 YSLEER. CDR3 length equals 16 residues. The ends were cut back, 1 base at V and 2 bases at J, with 13 bases in the middle. The CDR3 region has the DNA TGCGCCAGCAGCCAAGGTCACAGGGGACTCACAGATACGCAGTATTTT. Protein sequence: CASSQGHRGLTDTQYF.

The chain carries TRBV6-5 and TRBJ2-1; 10 positions agree with TRBD1. V trimming: 6 bases; J trimming: 3 bases; junction bases outside the gene matches: 5. The germline V gene encodes CDR1 MNHEY and CDR2 SVGAGI. This CDR3 spans 15 amino acids. Written as DNA, the CDR3 is TGTGCCAGCAGGCGACAGGGGGCGGACTACAATGAGCAGTTCTTC. Its translation is CASRRQGADYNEQFF.

The chain uses TRBV5-1 and TRBJ1-2, with D uncertain. This CDR3 spans 17 amino acids. Trimming took off 0 bases at V and 6 bases at J, with 21 bases between the two ends. Germline V gene data show CDR1 as SGHRS and CDR2 as YFSETQ. The CDR3 region is CASSLEVSGRSPHGYTF. The CDR3 DNA follows: TGCGCCAGCAGCTTGGAAGTTAGTGGGAGGAGCCCCCATGGCTACACCTTC.

The CDR3 spells CASSEAGGYEQYF. CDR3 DNA sequence: TGCGCCAGCAGCGAGGCGGGTGGCTACGAGCAGTACTTC. The genes are TRBV5-1 and TRBJ2-7, with a tentative D call TRBD2 (5 bases). The V gene's germline CDR1 is SGHRS and CDR2 YFSETQ. The CDR3 is 13 residues long. Trimming pared 4 bases from V and 3 bases from J, leaving 11 bases between.

This chain connects TRBV7-5 to TRBJ2-6. TRBV7-5 is flagged as a pseudogene. The CDR3 covers 18 residues. Written as DNA, the CDR3 is TGTGCCAGAAGCTTAAGGGAACGGAAGAGCTCTGGGGCCAACGTCCTGACTTTC. Amino acid sequence: CARSLRERKSSGANVLTF.

The chain links TRBV5-1 to TRBJ2-6; no definite D call. V lost 2 bases to trimming and J lost 0 bases, with 6 bases between them. Germline CDR1 and CDR2: SGHRS and YFSETQ. The CDR3 loop spans 15 amino acids. DNA of the CDR3: TGCGCCAGCAGCTTCGTCGGCTCTGGGGCCAACGTCCTGACTTTC. Its translation is CASSFVGSGANVLTF.

This chain uses TRBV11-3 with TRBJ2-7; D possibly matches TRBD1 or TRBD2 (5 bases each). Germline V gene data show CDR1 as SGHNT and CDR2 as YENEEA. The CDR3 length is 13 residues. Trimming shortened V by 4 bases and J by 6 bases, and 13 bases separated the two germline ends. Here the CDR3 DNA reads TGTGCCAGCAGCTCCGGACCGGGGCGCGAGCAGTACTTC. Protein product: CASSSGPGREQYF.

The chain is built from TRBV5-1 and TRBJ2-1; D ambiguous. The CDR3 has 11 amino acids. Trimming took 4 bases from V and 7 from J, leaving 6 bases between them. The germline V gene encodes CDR1 SGHRS and CDR2 YFSETQ. CDR3 sequence (DNA): TGCGCCAGCAGCATTATAAATGAGCAGTTCTTC. Translation gives CASSIINEQFF.

This chain joins TRBV28 and TRBJ1-1; 7 bases are shared with TRBD1. V lost 6 bases and J lost 4; bases outside the gene matches: 5. This CDR3 spans 13 amino acids. CDR1 and CDR2 from the germline V gene are MDHEN and SYDVKM. This CDR3 reads CASRLTGSTEAFF. CDR3 coding DNA: TGTGCCAGCAGGCTGACAGGGTCCACTGAAGCTTTCTTT. The full variable domain, its missing parts supplied by reference TRBV28 and TRBJ1-1, is DVKVTQSSRYLVKRTGEKVFLECVQDMDHENMFWYRQDPGLGLRLIYFSYDVKMKEKGDIPEGYSVSREKKERFSLILESASTNQTSMYLCASRLTGSTEAFFGQGTRLTVV.

This chain links TRBV27 with TRBJ1-6; D may be TRBD1 (6 bases). V was clipped by 5 bases and J by 7 bases, with 21 bases between them. Germline V lookup: CDR1 MNHEY, CDR2 SMNVEV (reference sequence). CDR3 length: 17 residues. This chain's CDR3 is CASSPLPDRRVNSPLHF. CDR3 sequence (DNA): TGTGCCAGCAGTCCTCTCCCAGACAGGAGAGTAAATTCACCCCTCCACTTT.

This clone is a singleton in its sample. The chain has TRBV4-3 and TRBJ2-7; possibly TRBD1 or TRBD2 for D (6 bases each). Germline V gene lookup returns CDR1 LGHNA and CDR2 YSLEER. The germline V and J ends were trimmed by 0 bases and 3 bases, with 9 bases remaining between them. There are 14 residues in the CDR3. This CDR3 is CASSQDRGGYEQYF. Here the CDR3 DNA reads TGCGCCAGCAGCCAAGACAGGGGAGGCTACGAGCAGTACTTC.

This sequence joins TRBV29-1 and TRBJ2-1, with D tentatively TRBD1 or TRBD2 (5 bases each). CDR3 length equals 14 residues. Germline V gives CDR1 SQVTM, CDR2 ANQGSEA. The V end lost 4 bases, the J end lost 3 bases, and 13 bases lay between the germline ends. CDR3 nucleotide sequence: TGCAGCGTTGTCGGGACGGCGCACTACAATGAGCAGTTCTTC. Encoded protein: CSVVGTAHYNEQFF.

V gene TRBV6-1 combines with J gene TRBJ1-4, with D hard to call. The V end lost 2 bases, the J end lost 8 bases, and 12 bases lay between the germline ends. The germline CDR1 and CDR2 sequences are MNHNS and SASEGT. The CDR3 has 14 residues. DNA of the CDR3: TGTGCCAGCAGTGAAACCCGGTTGGTAGAAAAACTGTTTTTT. Its translation: CASSETRLVEKLFF.

V and J are TRBV11-2 and TRBJ1-1; D gene uncertain. The V end was cut by 5 bases, the J end by 2 bases, with 6 bases between. Per the germline V gene, CDR1 is SGHAT and CDR2 is FQNNGV. This CDR3 has 12 residues. CDR3 nucleotide sequence: TGTGCCAGCAGCCATGGAAACACTGAAGCTTTCTTT. This codes for CASSHGNTEAFF.

The rearrangement joins TRBV27 to TRBJ2-7, with 10 bases identical to TRBD2. The CDR3 consists of 16 residues. V gave up 0 bases and J gave up 3 bases; unmatched junction bases: 5. Germline V gene lookup returns CDR1 MNHEY and CDR2 SMNVEV (reference sequence). CDR3 sequence reads: CASSLSPLAGNYEQYF. CDR3 in DNA: TGTGCCAGCAGTTTATCACCACTAGCGGGAAACTACGAGCAGTACTTC.

V gene TRBV27 combines with J gene TRBJ1-2; 7 nucleotides match TRBD1. This CDR3 has 15 amino acids. Trimming cost V 1 base and J 8 bases; bases outside gene matches: 10. Germline assignment: CDR1 MNHEY and CDR2 SMNVEV (reference sequence). The CDR3: CASSLFGQGDGGYTF. The CDR3 nucleotides are TGTGCCAGCAGTTTATTCGGGCAGGGGGACGGAGGCTACACCTTC.

The rearrangement joins TRBV5-1 to TRBJ1-4; the D gene is possibly TRBD1 (5 bases). V dropped 4 bases and J dropped 5 bases, with 15 bases sitting between them. Germline loops: CDR1 SGHRS, CDR2 YFSETQ. The CDR3 length is 15 residues. The CDR3 DNA follows: TGCGCCAGCAGCCTTAGTGGGGGAAGCAATGAAAAACTGTTTTTT. It yields the protein CASSLSGGSNEKLFF.

This clone was observed a few times. This sequence joins TRBV6-5 and TRBJ1-5; the D is unclear. V was trimmed by 0 bases and J by 4 bases, leaving 10 bases between them. Germline lookup yields CDR1 MNHEY and CDR2 SVGAGI. The CDR3 covers 15 residues. Here the CDR3 DNA reads TGTGCCAGCAGTTACTCAGGGAGTACGAATCAGCCCCAGCATTTT. As protein: CASSYSGSTNQPQHF.

The chain links TRBV30 to TRBJ1-4; TRBD1 agrees at 9 bases. The CDR3 sequence is 13 residues long. V shed 6 bases, J shed 8 bases, and the junction held 7 bases outside the gene matches. From germline, CDR1 is GTSNPN and CDR2 SVGIG (reference sequence). The CDR3 region is CACSDRGEEKLFF. The CDR3 DNA is TGTGCCTGCTCGGACAGGGGAGAGGAAAAACTGTTTTTT.